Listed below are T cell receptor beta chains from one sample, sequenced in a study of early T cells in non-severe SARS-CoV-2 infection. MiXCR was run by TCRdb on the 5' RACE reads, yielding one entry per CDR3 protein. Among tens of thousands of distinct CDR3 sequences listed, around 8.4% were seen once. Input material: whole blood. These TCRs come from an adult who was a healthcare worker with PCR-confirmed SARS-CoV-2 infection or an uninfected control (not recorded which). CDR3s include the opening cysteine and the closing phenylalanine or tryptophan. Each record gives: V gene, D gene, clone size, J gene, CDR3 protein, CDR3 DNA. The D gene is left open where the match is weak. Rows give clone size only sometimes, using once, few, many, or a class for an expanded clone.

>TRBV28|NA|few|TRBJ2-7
CASGYEQYF
TGTGCCAGCGGATACGAGCAGTACTTC
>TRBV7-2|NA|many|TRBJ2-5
CASSLQANGETQYF
TGTGCCAGCAGCTTGCAGGCTAACGGGGAGACCCAGTACTTC
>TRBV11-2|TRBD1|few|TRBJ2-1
CASSFQGEGTGANEQFF
TGTGCCAGCAGCTTCCAAGGTGAGGGGACAGGGGCCAATGAGCAGTTCTTC
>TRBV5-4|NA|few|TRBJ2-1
CASSLKGVLSSYNEQFF
TGTGCCAGCAGCTTGAAGGGAGTTCTCAGCTCCTACAATGAGCAGTTCTTC
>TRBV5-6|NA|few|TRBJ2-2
CASSLLGRRNTGELFF
TGTGCCAGCAGCTTACTTGGACGGAGGAACACCGGGGAGCTGTTTTTT
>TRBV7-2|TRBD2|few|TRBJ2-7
CASSLARGRRSYEQYF
TGTGCCAGCAGCTTAGCTCGCGGGAGGCGCTCCTACGAGCAGTACTTC
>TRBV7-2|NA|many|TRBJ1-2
CASSFRKANYGYTF
TGTGCCAGCTCTTTCCGTAAAGCTAACTATGGCTACACCTTC
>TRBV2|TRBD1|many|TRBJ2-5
CASTGTGGEETQYF
TGTGCCAGCACCGGGACAGGGGGTGAAGAGACCCAGTACTTC
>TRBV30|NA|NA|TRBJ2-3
CAWSPLRGTADTQYF
TGTGCCTGGAGTCCACTTCGGGGGACGGCAGATACGCAGTATTTT
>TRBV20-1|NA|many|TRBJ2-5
CSGRLMRLSAETQYF
TGCAGTGGCCGGCTAATGAGGCTTTCGGCAGAGACCCAGTACTTC